Listed here are 26 T cell receptor beta chains from one sample, sequenced in a study of blood T cell repertoires in COVID-19. TCRdb's table, derived via immunoSEQ multiplex PCR, lists solely in-frame clones and lacks some. Of 200,000 to 300,000 clones detected, approximately 84% appear once; the ten largest clones hold under 5%. Material for sequencing was peripheral blood. These TCRs come from a middle-aged man with acute or convalescent COVID-19.

CDR3 loop: CASSSPPGEQFF. CDR3 nucleotide sequence: TGTGCCAGCAGCTCTCCGCCGGGAGAGCAGTTCTTC. This chain uses TRBV7-3 with TRBJ2-1; D may be TRBD2 (5 bases). V lost 4 bases, J lost 10 bases, and 11 bases lay in between. In germline, CDR1 is SGHTA, CDR2 FQGTGA. The CDR3 covers 12 residues.

The rearrangement joins TRBV4-1 to TRBJ2-3; possibly TRBD2 for D (6 bases). This CDR3 is built from 15 residues. CDR1 and CDR2 (germline): MGHRA, YSYEKL. The ends were cut back, 6 bases at V and 2 bases at J, with 15 bases in the middle. CDR3 in DNA: TGCGCCAGCAGACCCCCGGGACTTCTCACAGATACGCAGTATTTT. It codes for CASRPPGLLTDTQYF.

The chain recombines TRBV20-1 with TRBJ2-1; weak D call: TRBD2 (5 bases). This CDR3 spans 11 amino acids. V was cut by 6 bases and J by 3 bases, with 6 bases left in between. The germline gives CDR1 DFQATT, CDR2 SNEGSKA (reference sequence). The CDR3 region has the DNA TGCAGTGCCGAGGGCTACAATGAGCAGTTCTTC. It translates to CSAEGYNEQFF.

This clone is a singleton in its sample. CDR3 sequence reads: CASSPQVSSYNEQFF. CDR3 nucleotides: TGTGCCAGCAGTCCCCAGGTCTCCTCCTACAATGAGCAGTTCTTC. The chain joins TRBV11-3 to TRBJ2-1; no definite D call. Germline lookup yields CDR1 SGHNT and CDR2 YENEEA. Trimming took off 6 bases at V and 0 bases at J, with 12 bases between the two ends. This CDR3 is built from 15 residues.

The chain combines TRBV27 with TRBJ2-2, with 7 bases that match TRBD1. This CDR3 region has 14 residues. V lost 6 bases to trimming and J lost 3 bases; unmatched junction nucleotides: 4. Germline lookup yields CDR1 MNHEY and CDR2 SMNVEV (reference sequence). The CDR3 nucleotides read TGTGCCAGCAGCCGGGACAGCCACACCGGGGAGCTGTTTTTT. It encodes CASSRDSHTGELFF.

The V gene is TRBV10-3, the J gene TRBJ1-1; 8 positions match TRBD1. Losses at the gene ends were 4 bases for V and 8 bases for J; bases not matched to a gene: 3. The germline CDR1 and CDR2 sequences are ENHRY and SYGVKD. The CDR3 is 12 amino acids. The CDR3 bases are TGTGCCATCAGTGCCAGGGACAGGGAAGCTTTCTTT. Translation gives CAISARDREAFF.

The genes are TRBV18 and TRBJ1-1; possibly TRBD1 for D (5 bases). Trimming shortened V by 2 bases and J by 5 bases, and 12 bases separated the two germline ends. CDR1 KGHSH and CDR2 LQKENI come from the germline V gene. CDR3 length: 14 amino acids. CDR3 amino acids: CASSPRQQETEAFF. The CDR3, as DNA: TGTGCCAGCTCACCAAGACAGCAGGAGACTGAAGCTTTCTTT.

This chain joins TRBV2 and TRBJ1-5; 9 nucleotides line up with TRBD1. This CDR3 spans 14 amino acids. V lost 4 bases to trimming and J lost 7 bases; unmatched junction nucleotides: 5. The V gene's germline CDR1 is SNHLY and CDR2 FYNNEI. CDR3 DNA: TGTGCCAGCAGTGGGGGACAGGGCCGACAGCCCCAGCATTTT. This sequence encodes CASSGGQGRQPQHF.

This chain uses TRBV27 with TRBJ2-7; D remains ambiguous. Germline CDR1 and CDR2: MNHEY and SMNVEV (reference sequence). The CDR3 spans 14 residues. V lost 0 bases and J 2 bases, leaving 8 bases between the germline ends. The CDR3 region is CASSLSPPAYEQYF. The DNA for the CDR3 is TGTGCCAGCAGTTTATCCCCACCAGCCTACGAGCAGTACTTC.

The chain links TRBV7-8 to TRBJ2-7, with D tentatively TRBD1 (5 bases). Trimming took off 1 base at V and 4 bases at J, with 11 bases between the two ends. CDR1 is SGHVS, CDR2 FQNEAQ, per germline. This CDR3 has 14 residues. This CDR3 is CASSLGQSYYEQYF. DNA for the CDR3: TGTGCCAGCAGCTTAGGACAGTCGTATTACGAGCAGTACTTC.

This chain links TRBV6-5 with TRBJ1-2; 8 bases match TRBD1. CDR3 size: 16 residues. Germline V gene data show CDR1 as MNHEY and CDR2 as SVGAGI. V trimming: 4 bases; J trimming: 5 bases; junction bases outside the gene matches: 12. CDR3 sequence reads: CASSFGTGSGGYGYTF. The CDR3 DNA is TGTGCCAGCAGTTTCGGGACAGGTTCCGGGGGGTATGGCTACACCTTC.

This rearrangement joins TRBV10-3 to TRBJ1-6; 10 bases fit TRBD1. The ends lost 6 bases at V and 10 bases at J; junction bases unmatched: 9. CDR3 length equals 15 residues. The germline V gene has CDR1 ENHRY and CDR2 SYGVKD. CDR3 in DNA: TGTGCCATCAGCGATTCCGGGACAGGGGAATCACCCCTCCACTTT. Translating it yields CAISDSGTGESPLHF.

This clone turned up a few times. The V gene is TRBV6-2 or TRBV6-3, the J gene TRBJ2-5, with TRBD2 identical over 15 bases. CDR1 is MNHEY, CDR2 SVGEGT, per germline. There are 18 residues in the CDR3. J lost 4 bases, V lost 2 bases, and 8 bases had no gene match. The CDR3 region has the DNA TGTGCCAGCAGTTACACGATAGGACTAGCGGGGGGGCGAGAGACCCAGTACTTC. It is translated as CASSYTIGLAGGRETQYF.

CDR3 sequence: CSVGPQNTGELFF. CDR3 nucleotide sequence: TGCAGCGTTGGCCCACAGAACACCGGGGAGCTGTTTTTT. This chain connects TRBV29-1 to TRBJ2-2; no firm D call. V lost 4 bases, J lost 1 base, and 7 bases lay in between. The germline gives CDR1 SQVTM, CDR2 ANQGSEA. The CDR3 extends over 13 amino acids.

This clone was seen a single time. J is TRBJ1-5 and V is TRBV5-8; a possible D gene is TRBD1 (5 bases). Germline loops: CDR1 SGHTS, CDR2 YDEGEE. Trimming cost V 1 base and J 7 bases, with 9 bases left between them. The CDR3 covers 13 residues. CDR3 DNA: TGTGCCAGCAGCTTGAGGCAGGGCCAGCCCCAGCATTTT. It codes for CASSLRQGQPQHF. The full variable domain, completed using reference TRBV5-8 and TRBJ1-5, is EAGVTQSPTHLIKTRGQQATLRCSPISGHTSVYWYQQALGLGLQFLLWYDEGEERNRGNFPPRFSGRQFPNYSSELNVNALELEDSALYLCASSLRQGQPQHFGDGTRLSIL.

The CDR3 DNA follows: TGCGCCAGCAGCTTCGGGACAAACCAAGAGACCCAGTACTTC. This gives the protein CASSFGTNQETQYF. The chain is built from TRBV5-1 and TRBJ2-5; a weak D match, TRBD1 (6 bases). The length of the CDR3 is 14 residues. Trimming shortened V by 2 bases and J by 0 bases, and 8 bases separated the two germline ends. The V gene's germline CDR1 is SGHRS and CDR2 YFSETQ.

The chain carries TRBV12-3 or TRBV12-4 and TRBJ1-2; the match to TRBD1 covers 8 bases. The CDR3 spans 13 residues. V trimming: 6 bases; J trimming: 6 bases; junction bases outside the gene matches: 6. CDR3 DNA sequence: TGTGCCAGCAGCTCCCAGGGGGCGGATGGCTACACCTTC. Protein: CASSSQGADGYTF.

The chain joins TRBV28 to TRBJ1-2, with D possibly being TRBD1 (6 bases). The CDR3 is made up of 13 amino acids. The germline CDR1 and CDR2 sequences are MDHEN and SYDVKM. With 2 bases removed from V and 10 bases from J, the gap between germline ends came to 14 bases. CDR3 loop: CASSLDRWNPYTF. CDR3 DNA sequence: TGTGCCAGCAGTTTAGACAGGTGGAACCCCTACACCTTC.

The chain is built from TRBV11-2 and TRBJ2-7; no firm D call. V was trimmed by 1 base and J by 11 bases, leaving 9 bases between them. The CDR3 extends over 11 amino acids. Germline V gene lookup returns CDR1 SGHAT and CDR2 FQNNGV. The CDR3 sequence is CASSLGPQEYF. The CDR3 DNA follows: TGTGCCAGCAGCTTAGGACCTCAGGAGTACTTC.

The chain recombines TRBV7-2 with TRBJ2-1, with 8 bases lining up with TRBD1. This CDR3 is 13 amino acids long. The junction had 6 bases not matched to a gene; V was cut back by 8 bases and J by 6 bases. The V gene's germline CDR1 is SGHTA and CDR2 FQGNSA. This CDR3 reads CASGRDRLNEQFF. As DNA, the CDR3 is TGTGCCAGCGGCCGGGACAGGCTCAATGAGCAGTTCTTC.

The chain links TRBV2 to TRBJ2-1; D may be TRBD1 (6 bases). Germline CDR1 and CDR2: SNHLY and FYNNEI. The CDR3 runs 14 residues. V was pared by 8 bases and J by 6 bases, with 17 bases between. CDR3 nucleotide sequence: TGTGCCAGCTCCCCTAGTCGAGGGGGCAATGAGCAGTTCTTC. As protein: CASSPSRGGNEQFF.

This rearrangement joins TRBV10-1 to TRBJ2-3, with TRBD2 matching over 9 bases. The CDR3 has 16 residues. The germline CDR1 and CDR2 sequences are WNHNN and SYGVQD (reference sequence). The V segment lost 2 bases and the J segment 4 bases; nucleotides outside the gene matches: 7. This chain's CDR3 is CASSEAGGTGADTQYF. The CDR3 DNA reads TGCGCCAGCAGTGAGGCGGGGGGGACGGGAGCAGATACGCAGTATTTT.

This clone was counted once. The J gene is TRBJ2-7, the V gene TRBV19; 8 nucleotides match TRBD2. V shed 2 bases and J 2 bases; nucleotides not matched to a gene: 5. The CDR3 contains 15 residues. Germline CDR1 is LNHDA and CDR2 is SQIVND (reference sequence). In nucleotides, the CDR3 is TGTGCCAGTAGTATACCCGGGACTAGACCCTACGAGCAGTACTTC. Protein sequence: CASSIPGTRPYEQYF.

This clone was seen a handful of times. The V gene is TRBV9, the J gene TRBJ1-2; 8 positions agree with TRBD1. The CDR3 spans 13 residues. Germline CDR1 SGDLS, CDR2 YYNGEE. After removal of 3 bases from V and 8 bases from J, the junction contained 6 bases not matched to a gene. CDR3 in DNA: TGTGCCAGCAGCGAGGAAGACAGGGGCGGCTACACCTTC. This encodes CASSEEDRGGYTF. Full variable domain (remainder filled in from reference TRBV9 and TRBJ1-2): DSGVTQTPKHLITATGQRVTLRCSPRSGDLSVYWYQQSLDQGLQFLIQYYNGEERAKGNILERFSAQQFPDLHSELNLSSLELGDSALYFCASSEEDRGGYTFGSGTRLTVV.

The chain uses TRBV29-1 and TRBJ2-1; TRBD2 aligns across 11 bases. CDR1 and CDR2 (germline): SQVTM, ANQGSEA. V trimming: 3 bases; J trimming: 3 bases; junction bases outside the gene matches: 4. The CDR3 loop spans 15 amino acids. The CDR3 DNA reads TGCAGCGTTGACGAACTAGCGGGAGTCTACAATGAGCAGTTCTTC. This translates into CSVDELAGVYNEQFF.

The V and J genes are TRBV6-5 and TRBJ2-5, with D unresolved. Germline-derived CDR1 and CDR2 are MNHEY and SVGAGI. V lost 4 bases, J lost 1 base, and 4 bases lay in between. This CDR3 region has 12 residues. As DNA, the CDR3 is TGTGCCAGCAGTTCGTCCCAAGAGACCCAGTACTTC. Protein sequence: CASSSSQETQYF.